This note documents a single TCR beta chain sequence. Its antigen remains unknown. This sample stems from a study of graft-versus-host responses after intestinal transplantation. Whole-study findings and limits: GvH clones appeared in recipient marrow, some first in ileum or blood. Researchers found peak circulating GvH clone levels linked to early post-transplant HvG declines.

This CDR3 is built from 14 residues. Profiling relied on immunoSEQ multiplex PCR, and the TCRdb table lists in-frame clones only, not all of them. The sample has almost 85,000 clones; around 91% are singletons. The chain uses TRBV21-1 and TRBJ1-4; the tabulated D call, TRBD1, remains unverified against the DNA. TRBV21-1 is recorded as a pseudogene. The TCR sequence derives from a human donor who received an intestinal transplant. Sequencing used unstimulated CD4+ T cells sorted from spleen or lymph node cells, obtained before intestinal transplant. This chain's CDR3 is CASSKVQGHEKLFF. CDR3 bases: TGTGCCAGCAGCAAAGTCCAGGGGCATGAAAAACTGTTTTTT.